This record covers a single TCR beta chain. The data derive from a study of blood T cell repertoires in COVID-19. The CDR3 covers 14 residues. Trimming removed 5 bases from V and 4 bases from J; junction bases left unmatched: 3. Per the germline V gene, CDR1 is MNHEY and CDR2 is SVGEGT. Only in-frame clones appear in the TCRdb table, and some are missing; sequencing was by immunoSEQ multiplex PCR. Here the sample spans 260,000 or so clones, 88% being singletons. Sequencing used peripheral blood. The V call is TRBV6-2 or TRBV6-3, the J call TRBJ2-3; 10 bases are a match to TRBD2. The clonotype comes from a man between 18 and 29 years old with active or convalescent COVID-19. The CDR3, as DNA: TGTGCCAGCAGTCTAAGCGGGGGGGCAGATACGCAGTATTTT. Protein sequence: CASSLSGGADTQYF.